This T cell receptor (beta chain) emerged from a study of blood T cell repertoires in COVID-19. About the research overall: Sites across the United States, Italy and Spain contributed samples from acute and convalescent COVID-19. Sample material is recorded as cDNA or gDNA derived from T cells, B-cell-depleted T cells, or PBMCs.

The germline CDR1 and CDR2 sequences are KGHSH and LQKENI. The CDR3 covers 14 residues. Trimming left V 3 bases short and J 1 base short, with 7 bases between. The data were produced by immunoSEQ multiplex PCR, yet TCRdb's version contains in-frame clones alone and is incomplete. The repertoire holds about 430,000 clones, with about 88% as singletons. This TCR derives from a woman between 18 and 30 years old who had been exposed to COVID-19. Sequencing was carried out using PBMCs or T cells enriched from blood (not recorded which). The chain employs TRBV18 and TRBJ2-4, with D uncertain. The CDR3 nucleotides are TGTGCCAGCTCACCCCCAGGTGCCAAAAACATTCAGTACTTC. The encoded protein is CASSPPGAKNIQYF.